This is a list of T cell receptor beta chains from one sample in a study of T cell responses to AZD1222 COVID-19 vaccine. The table came from immunoSEQ multiplex PCR; TCRdb's copy has only in-frame clones and leaves some out. The sample has 90,000 to 120,000 clones, about nine tenths seen once; the top ten hold 4% to 5.5%. The material was peripheral blood, obtained on day 0 of AZD1222 vaccination. The receptors come from an adult in good health. CDR3s leave out the opening cysteine and the closing phenylalanine or tryptophan.

V gene: TRBV18; J gene: TRBJ2-3; CDR3 protein: ASSPSTDTQY
V gene: TRBV20-1; J gene: TRBJ2-3; CDR3 protein: SASSWADTQY
V gene: TRBV28; J gene: TRBJ2-1; CDR3 protein: ASSLGLAGGRSGNEQF
V gene: TRBV5-1; J gene: TRBJ2-5; CDR3 protein: ASRNEETQY
V gene: TRBV27; J gene: TRBJ1-1; CDR3 protein: ASSPGVSRGAF
V gene: TRBV7-2; J gene: TRBJ1-2; CDR3 protein: ASSPSLGDYGYT
V gene: TRBV2; J gene: TRBJ2-7; CDR3 protein: ASSPGTGVGTYEQY
V gene: TRBV10-3; J gene: TRBJ1-2; CDR3 protein: AISADSSYT
V gene: TRBV28; J gene: TRBJ2-1; CDR3 protein: ASSFRVGNEQF
V gene: TRBV18; J gene: TRBJ2-4; CDR3 protein: ASSPTQVAKNIQY
V gene: TRBV6-6; J gene: TRBJ1-5; CDR3 protein: ASSSGTVYQPQH
V gene: TRBV24-1; J gene: TRBJ1-1; CDR3 protein: ATSDLKGTTAEAF
V gene: TRBV4-1; J gene: TRBJ1-1; CDR3 protein: ASSVPGQQNTEAF
V gene: TRBV6-4; J gene: TRBJ2-7; CDR3 protein: ASSPLAGGTYEQY
V gene: TRBV10-3; J gene: TRBJ1-5; CDR3 protein: AISGGDQPQH
V gene: TRBV29-1; J gene: TRBJ2-7; CDR3 protein: SVYGRGQGRDYEQY
V gene: TRBV28; J gene: TRBJ2-3; CDR3 protein: ASSFTDTQY
V gene: TRBV16; J gene: TRBJ1-4; CDR3 protein: ASSQGTSLSGLF
V gene: TRBV7-3; J gene: TRBJ1-2; CDR3 protein: ASSLGTAIDYGYT
V gene: TRBV6-6; J gene: TRBJ2-5; CDR3 protein: ASSSQETQY
V gene: TRBV18; J gene: TRBJ2-4; CDR3 protein: ASSQNPGPQNIQY
V gene: TRBV30; J gene: TRBJ1-2; CDR3 protein: AWMTGQGNYGYT
V gene: TRBV10-3; J gene: TRBJ1-2; CDR3 protein: AIQGVNYGYT
V gene: TRBV6-5; J gene: TRBJ1-1; CDR3 protein: ASSLGHRNTEAF
V gene: TRBV27; J gene: TRBJ1-5; CDR3 protein: ASSLSSNSNQPQH
V gene: TRBV6-4; J gene: TRBJ1-6; CDR3 protein: ASTDRYSYNSPLH
V gene: TRBV2; J gene: TRBJ1-1; CDR3 protein: ASRSQGTNTEAF
V gene: TRBV7-8; J gene: TRBJ1-3; CDR3 protein: ASGGHGNTIY
V gene: TRBV30; J gene: TRBJ1-5; CDR3 protein: AWSVWQGSNQPQH
V gene: TRBV25-1; J gene: TRBJ2-1; CDR3 protein: ASTPGNEQF
V gene: TRBV7-6; J gene: TRBJ2-7; CDR3 protein: ASSLGIAGASSYEQY
V gene: TRBV5-1; J gene: TRBJ2-7; CDR3 protein: ASTPGPSSYEQY
V gene: TRBV7-2; J gene: TRBJ1-3; CDR3 protein: ASSLQSGNRGNTIY
V gene: TRBV27; J gene: TRBJ2-3; CDR3 protein: ASSSSSPADTQY
V gene: TRBV24-1; J gene: TRBJ1-5; CDR3 protein: ATSDPGTGEGH
V gene: TRBV10-3; J gene: TRBJ1-5; CDR3 protein: AISESGDSDQPQH
V gene: TRBV20-1; J gene: TRBJ2-1; CDR3 protein: SASILAGANEQF
V gene: TRBV7-9; J gene: TRBJ2-5; CDR3 protein: ASSLEGGQRQETQY
V gene: TRBV11-2; J gene: TRBJ2-1; CDR3 protein: ASSLDALSGGAFYNEQF
V gene: TRBV7-2; J gene: TRBJ1-1; CDR3 protein: ASSSNPGGGAF
V gene: TRBV6-5; J gene: TRBJ2-1; CDR3 protein: ASSTLAGGYNEQF
V gene: TRBV7-2; J gene: TRBJ2-7; CDR3 protein: ASSLLGGGSMTRSYEQY
V gene: TRBV3-1/TRBV3-2; J gene: TRBJ2-7; CDR3 protein: ASSRWNLSGRAYEQY
V gene: TRBV6-2/TRBV6-3; J gene: TRBJ1-1; CDR3 protein: ASSWHGGNTEAF
V gene: TRBV6-5; J gene: TRBJ1-1; CDR3 protein: ASSFARQGSTEAF
V gene: TRBV7-7; J gene: TRBJ1-1; CDR3 protein: ASSLGGPEAF
V gene: TRBV3-1/TRBV3-2; J gene: TRBJ1-5; CDR3 protein: ASSQGASSNQPQH
V gene: TRBV9; J gene: TRBJ1-2; CDR3 protein: ASSVGGTPNYGYT
V gene: TRBV11-2; J gene: TRBJ1-5; CDR3 protein: ASSSGPYGSNQPQH
V gene: TRBV7-2; J gene: TRBJ2-7; CDR3 protein: ASSLASQGGSYEQY
V gene: TRBV4-2; J gene: TRBJ1-6; CDR3 protein: ASSQDRGLTRESPLH
V gene: TRBV19; J gene: TRBJ1-1; CDR3 protein: ASSIVVRLNTEAF
V gene: TRBV12-3/TRBV12-4; J gene: TRBJ1-5; CDR3 protein: ASSIQAQEKH
V gene: TRBV7-9; J gene: TRBJ2-1; CDR3 protein: ASSGLAAGSYNEQF
V gene: TRBV6-5; J gene: TRBJ2-7; CDR3 protein: ASRPTSGFYEQY